The 26 T cell receptor beta chains presented below share a single source sample, sequenced in a study of CD8+CD57+ T cells in acquired aplastic anemia. Genomic DNA constituted the template upon which TCR beta VDJ and CDR3 profiling was performed. MiXCR was run by TCRdb on the reads, yielding one entry per CDR3 protein. Of 450,000 to 600,000 distinct CDR3 sequences listed, approximately 33% are singletons. Sequencing was done on patients that had shown CD8+CD57+ cell expansion by flow cytometry. Source material: sorted CD4+, CD8+, or CD8+CD57+ T cells (not recorded which) from PBMCs. The receptors stem from a human donor with aplastic anemia.

This clonotype turned up a few times. V and J are TRBV12-3 or TRBV12-4 and TRBJ1-1, with TRBD1 matching over 9 bases. V trimming: 5 bases; J trimming: 5 bases; junction bases outside the gene matches: 6. The CDR3 has 14 residues. The CDR3 sequence is CASSPTGGQTEAFF. For the CDR3, the DNA is TGTGCCAGCAGTCCGACAGGGGGACAGACTGAAGCTTTCTTT.

This clonotype was recorded many times. The chain couples TRBV24-1 to TRBJ1-5; 8 positions match TRBD1. Germline V CDR1 and CDR2: KGHDR, SFDVKD. V gave up 2 bases and J gave up 9 bases; unmatched junction bases: 8. The CDR3 is 15 residues long. The CDR3 region has the DNA TGTGCCACCAGTGATTCTGGACAGGGATGGGTGCCCCAGCATTTT. Translation gives CATSDSGQGWVPQHF.

This clonotype was seen a single time. V is TRBV20-1 and J is TRBJ2-5; TRBD1 matches 7 bases. Germline values: CDR1 DFQATT, CDR2 SNEGSKA (reference sequence). V dropped 2 bases and J dropped 4; count of bases not matched to a gene: 10. The CDR3 is made up of 15 amino acids. CDR3 DNA sequence: TGCAGTGCTAGACCCCTACAGGGGTGGAGAGAGACCCAGTACTTC. It translates to CSARPLQGWRETQYF.

The V and J genes are TRBV9 and TRBJ2-5; D uncertain. The germline CDR1 and CDR2 sequences are SGDLS and YYNGEE. The V end lost 4 bases, the J end lost 0 bases, and 7 bases lay between the germline ends. This CDR3 has 13 residues. CDR3 protein: CASSQLDQETQYF. The CDR3 nucleotides are TGTGCCAGCAGCCAACTTGACCAAGAGACCCAGTACTTC.

This clonotype was seen more than once but under ten times. V gene TRBV14 combines with J gene TRBJ2-5, with D tentatively TRBD2 (6 bases). Germline assignment: CDR1 SGHDN and CDR2 FVKESK. V lost 0 bases to trimming and J lost 5 bases, with 19 bases between them. The CDR3 spans 17 residues. CDR3: CASSQEMEELAYETQYF. Here the CDR3 DNA reads TGTGCCAGCAGCCAAGAAATGGAGGAGCTAGCGTACGAGACCCAGTACTTC.

This clonotype was seen at least ten times. The rearrangement joins TRBV25-1 to TRBJ1-2; D not certain. The CDR3 consists of 14 residues. CDR1 is MGHDK and CDR2 is SYGVNS in the germline V gene. The ends were cut back, 6 bases at V and 4 bases at J, with 15 bases in the middle. CDR3 DNA sequence: TGTGCCAGCAGCCGGGCGGGGAATCTCTATGGCTACACCTTC. This encodes CASSRAGNLYGYTF.

At least ten counts were recorded for this clonotype. The chain employs TRBV9 and TRBJ1-2, with TRBD1 matching 7 bases. The CDR3 length is 14 residues. J gave up 5 bases and V 4 bases, and 8 bases lay outside the gene matches. In germline, CDR1 is SGDLS, CDR2 YYNGEE. The CDR3 DNA reads as TGTGCCAGCAGCCAGACAGACAGGGTGTATGGCTACACCTTC. Residues: CASSQTDRVYGYTF.

This clonotype was found many times. The J gene is TRBJ1-6, the V gene TRBV5-1; 8 bases fit TRBD1. J lost 7 bases, V lost 4 bases, and 4 bases had no gene match. The CDR3 loop spans 14 amino acids. Per the germline V gene, CDR1 is SGHRS and CDR2 is YFSETQ. The CDR3 region is CASSRGQGNSPLHF. The CDR3 DNA reads TGCGCCAGCAGCAGAGGACAGGGAAATTCACCCCTCCACTTT.

This clonotype came up a few times. The chain joins TRBV15 to TRBJ1-2; D call uncertain. The V gene's germline CDR1 is LNHNV and CDR2 YYDKDF (reference sequence). V was shortened by 5 bases and J by 2 bases, with 12 bases between the two germline ends. The CDR3 contains 14 residues. CDR3 sequence reads: CATSGERVNYGYTF. CDR3 in DNA: TGTGCCACCAGCGGCGAAAGGGTAAACTATGGCTACACCTTC. The whole variable domain, remainder taken from reference TRBV15 and TRBJ1-2, is DAMVIQNPRYQVTQFGKPVTLSCSQTLNHNVMYWYQQKSSQAPKLLFHYYDKDFNNEADTPDNFQSRRPNTSFCFLDIRSPGLGDTAMYLCATSGERVNYGYTFGSGTRLTVV.

This clonotype was observed a few times. The chain links TRBV6-5 to TRBJ1-6, with D uncertain. Germline V gives CDR1 MNHEY, CDR2 SVGAGI. V lost 0 bases, J lost 2 bases, and 5 bases lay in between. The CDR3 consists of 15 residues. The CDR3: CASSYSPTYNSPLHF. The CDR3, as DNA: TGTGCCAGCAGTTACTCTCCTACCTATAATTCACCCCTCCACTTT.

This clonotype was detected only a few times. The chain uses TRBV20-1 and TRBJ1-5; D is unclear. This CDR3 region has 13 residues. Germline V CDR1 and CDR2: DFQATT, SNEGSKA (reference sequence). Trimming removed 7 bases from V and 5 bases from J, with 15 bases in between. The CDR3 loop reads CSVNEGRDQPQHF. The DNA of the CDR3 is TGCAGTGTAAACGAGGGCAGAGATCAGCCCCAGCATTTT.

The CDR3 sequence: CSANSVLAGGGTGELFF. CDR3 sequence (DNA): TGCAGTGCTAACTCTGTACTAGCAGGGGGGGGTACCGGGGAGCTGTTTTTT. The chain has TRBV20-1 and TRBJ2-2; either TRBD1 or TRBD2 may fit D (7 bases each). V lost 4 bases, J lost 5 bases, and 23 bases lay in between. From germline, CDR1 is DFQATT and CDR2 SNEGSKA (reference sequence). The CDR3 runs 17 residues.

This clonotype was seen a handful of times. Since a much larger clone is just one base distant, this may be a read error. This chain links TRBV2 with TRBJ1-2, with D perhaps matching TRBD1 (5 bases). V lost 7 bases and J lost 14, with 17 bases in between. The length of the CDR3 is 11 residues. Germline V CDR1 and CDR2: SNHLY, FYNNEI. The CDR3 protein is CASTLDGGRTF. The CDR3 DNA reads as TGTGCCAGCACTCTAGACGGGGGACGGACCTTC.

On this clonotype itself: An end of the junction does not agree with germline; a read error may underlie this. The J gene is TRBJ1-1, the V gene TRBV29-1; D gene uncertain. The CDR3 has 14 residues. From germline, CDR1 is SQVTM and CDR2 ANQGSEA. This CDR3 reads CGAQEDQMNTEAFF. The CDR3 bases are TGCGGCGCGCAGGAGGATCAAATGAACACTGAAGCCTTCTTT.

V gene TRBV12-3 or TRBV12-4 combines with J gene TRBJ2-7, with no clear D. The V gene lost 3 bases and the J gene lost 5 bases, with 17 bases spanning the gap. This CDR3 comprises 15 residues. The CDR3 loop is CASSFEGFAVDEQYF. As DNA, the CDR3 is TGTGCCAGCAGTTTCGAAGGATTCGCCGTCGACGAGCAGTACTTC.

The V gene is TRBV19, the J gene TRBJ1-6; D not resolved. From germline, CDR1 is LNHDA and CDR2 SQIVND (reference sequence). The CDR3 contains 14 residues. V was clipped by 0 bases and J by 7 bases, with 7 bases between them. The CDR3 loop is CASSIESGNSPLHF. CDR3 coding DNA: TGTGCCAGTAGTATAGAAAGCGGCAATTCACCCCTCCACTTT.

Comment on this clonotype: The DNA is omitted, as the CDR3 cannot be located on it reliably, and the CDR3 follows TCRdb's listing. The chain carries TRBV25-1 and TRBJ1-2; the table assigns TRBD1, which was not confirmed against the DNA. The CDR3 spans 20 residues, counting both ends. CDR1 MGHDK and CDR2 SYGVNS come from the germline V gene. The chain's CDR3 is CASNSRDRTFLEKSNYGYTF.

This clonotype has just a few counts. The chain joins TRBV5-1 to TRBJ2-7; perhaps TRBD1 as D (5 bases). This CDR3 is 14 amino acids long. The germline V and J ends were trimmed by 1 base and 5 bases, with 13 bases remaining between them. Germline V gene data show CDR1 as SGHRS and CDR2 as YFSETQ. The DNA for the CDR3 is TGCGCCAGCAGCTTGTCACAGGTTGTGGACGAGCAGTACTTC. It encodes CASSLSQVVDEQYF.

V and J are TRBV11-1 and TRBJ2-7, with 9 positions matching TRBD1. CDR1 and CDR2 from the germline V gene are SGHAT and FQDESV (reference sequence). Trimming took 3 bases from V and 5 from J; bases not matched to a gene: 11. The CDR3 contains 16 residues. The CDR3 spells CASSLVVGTGPDEQYF. CDR3 nucleotide sequence: TGTGCCAGCAGCTTGGTGGTTGGGACAGGGCCCGACGAGCAGTACTTC.

In this sample, this clonotype turned up many times. The chain combines TRBV7-8 with TRBJ2-1, with 12 bases matching TRBD2. The J segment lost 5 bases and the V segment lost 6 bases, leaving 5 bases of the junction unmatched. The germline gives CDR1 SGHVS, CDR2 FQNEAQ. CDR3 length: 15 residues. DNA for the CDR3: TGTGCCAGCAGTCAGAGGACTAGCGGGAACAATGAGCAGTTCTTC. Translation: CASSQRTSGNNEQFF.

This clonotype was seen only a few times. The germline gene is not matched at one end of the junction; a read error may be the cause. The chain is built from TRBV10-3 and TRBJ1-2; the D is unclear. Germline-derived CDR1 and CDR2 are ENHRY and SYGVKD. CDR3 size: 15 residues. The CDR3 protein is CASSYSAEPGYGYTF. Here the CDR3 DNA reads TGTGCCAGCAGTTACTCGGCAGAGCCGGGGTATGGCTACACCTTC.

The chain joins TRBV19 to TRBJ1-5, with 7 bases aligning to TRBD1. In germline, CDR1 is LNHDA, CDR2 SQIVND (reference sequence). V trimming: 5 bases; J trimming: 9 bases; junction bases outside the gene matches: 13. The CDR3 runs to 15 residues. CDR3 coding DNA: TGTGCCAGTAGTGTTCGGACGGACCCAGGGGGGCCCCAGCATTTT. This encodes CASSVRTDPGGPQHF.

The chain is built from TRBV9 and TRBJ2-7; 11 bases are a match to TRBD2. The CDR3 is made up of 14 amino acids. Germline CDR1 reads SGDLS; CDR2 reads YYNGEE. Trimming took 5 bases from V and 6 from J; bases not matched to a gene: 7. CDR3 bases: TGTGCCAGCAGTCCTCCGGGACTAGCGGCCGAGCAGTACTTC. Protein sequence: CASSPPGLAAEQYF.

V is TRBV12-3 or TRBV12-4 and J is TRBJ2-3; TRBD2 matches at 8 bases. Trimming removed 4 bases from V and 2 bases from J; junction bases left unmatched: 11. The CDR3 runs to 17 residues. CDR3 loop: CASSSGRVGSLTDTQYF. The CDR3 DNA is TGTGCCAGCAGTTCCGGGAGGGTGGGGAGTCTCACAGATACGCAGTATTTT.

This clonotype appeared many times. The rearrangement uses TRBV15 and TRBJ2-7; D is perhaps TRBD2 (5 bases). Between the trimmed V and J ends, which lost 2 bases and 3 bases, there was a span of 8 bases. The CDR3 has 13 residues. CDR1 is LNHNV, CDR2 YYDKDF, per germline (reference sequence). The CDR3 spells CATSRQLGYEQYF. CDR3 bases: TGTGCCACCAGCAGACAACTAGGCTACGAGCAGTACTTC.

The table lists this clonotype with a few counts. The genes are TRBV7-9 and TRBJ2-7; D might be TRBD2 (5 bases). The CDR3 is 11 residues long. V was clipped by 11 bases and J by 5 bases, with 13 bases between them. Germline CDR1 reads SEHNR; CDR2 reads FQNEAQ (reference sequence). CDR3 in DNA: TGTGCCTGGATATCGCGGGACGAGCAGTACTTC. Encoded protein: CAWISRDEQYF.